The source of this T cell receptor beta chain is a study of blood T cells in healthy people across ages (dated by TCRdb to 2014 to 2015). In terms of the full investigation: In model experiments, template switching captured about one uniquely barcoded TCR beta cDNA molecule for every two T cells. Using deep sequencing normalized with unique cDNA molecular identifiers, the study measured how TCR beta repertoire diversity changes with age. The donors were divided into four age groups: young (average 16 years), middle-aged (about 40), aged (about 62) and long-lived (around 87). To avoid experimental bias, donors of different ages were spread randomly across the sequencing lanes. Using the same blood draw, the study looked at two additional independent replicas of 1 million unique cDNA reads for two donors, one aged 18 to 29 and the other aged 80 or older.

Library preparation was by 5' RACE. Instrument used: Illumina HiSeq 2500. A second roughly 6 to 12 cycle PCR used a sample-barcoded 5' primer and a J-beta primer mix. A unique molecular identifier was introduced onto each TCR beta cDNA molecule by a template-switch 5' adaptor carrying 12 random nucleotides. At least 3 million CDR3-containing paired-end reads were obtained from each sample. The Mint cDNA synthesis kit, primed by a TRBC-specific oligonucleotide, was used to synthesize first-strand cDNA from all RNA. Following uracil-DNA glycosylase treatment, all cDNA underwent a first 18-cycle PCR with the universal primers M1SS and BC2_uni_R. Per the original workflow: Each sample was normalized by randomly selecting 1 million high-quality reads, each carrying a distinct molecular identifier. Reads sharing molecular identifiers were discarded rather than binned into consensus sequences. MiTCR, with a Q25 quality threshold and the strictest error-elimination algorithm, was used for CDR3 identification, clonotype clustering and error correction. A nonparametric unseen species model with Euler transformation was used to estimate a lower bound on total TCR beta diversity. TCRdb applied fastp at Q25 and MiXCR to the public reads, then kept only in-frame beta chains. Records with the same CDR3 protein are collapsed into one entry carrying the most frequent genes and DNA. None of the V and J calls come from the authors' own analysis; TCRdb made them. Across this sample there are under 800,000 distinct CDR3 sequences, with roughly two fifths seen only once. The top ten hold about 20% of the sample.

Reading from cysteine to phenylalanine, the CDR3 counts 15 amino acids. Of the read, only the CDR3 DNA is kept; its 45 bases are in frame from base 1. V is shortened by 2 bases, J by 0 bases, and the region joining them spans 11 bases. For CDR1 and CDR2, the germline V gene (reference sequence) lists LGHDT and YNNKEL. This clonotype was seen only a few times. Its recognized antigen is unknown. The record has no base qualities; no much larger clone is one base away. Donors were 39 systemically healthy Caucasian individuals from Russia aged 6 to 90 years. Each donor gave 9 to 10 milliliters of peripheral blood, collected into EDTA-treated Vacutainer tubes. Ficoll-Paque density-gradient centrifugation was used to isolate PBMCs, with at least 6.5 million per sample. Trizol reagent was used to extract total RNA from PBMCs, with at least 5.5 micrograms per sample. Naive CD45RAhigh/CD27high T cell percentages were measured by flow cytometry on a PBMC aliquot from every donor.

What the study reported, not specific to this receptor: The CMV infection status of donors was not known, potentially confounding age-related changes in expanded clonotypes. Estimates of total diversity based on one million sequenced T cells were regarded as lower bounds and as underestimates. Compared with the aged group, the long-lived group had more naive CD4+ T cells, fewer expanded clones and increased TCR diversity, a pattern suggesting age selection. Since profiling was done on bulk unsorted PBMCs, naive and antigen-experienced compartments could not be conclusively compared. As age increased, observed TCR beta diversity per million T cells dropped in a roughly linear way, and a significant reduction was already evident by age about 40. There was a strong correlation between observed TCR beta diversity and the percentage of naive T cells measured by flow cytometry.

The sequenced sample consisted of blood. The sequence was obtained from a woman aged 55 to 70 in good health. This receptor chain uses TRBV3-1 and TRBJ2-7, and TRBD2 may be the D gene, going by 5 matching bases. In nucleotides, the sequence is TGTGCCAGCAGCCAATCTAGCCCAACCTCCTACGAGCAGTACTTC. It encodes CASSQSSPTSYEQYF.